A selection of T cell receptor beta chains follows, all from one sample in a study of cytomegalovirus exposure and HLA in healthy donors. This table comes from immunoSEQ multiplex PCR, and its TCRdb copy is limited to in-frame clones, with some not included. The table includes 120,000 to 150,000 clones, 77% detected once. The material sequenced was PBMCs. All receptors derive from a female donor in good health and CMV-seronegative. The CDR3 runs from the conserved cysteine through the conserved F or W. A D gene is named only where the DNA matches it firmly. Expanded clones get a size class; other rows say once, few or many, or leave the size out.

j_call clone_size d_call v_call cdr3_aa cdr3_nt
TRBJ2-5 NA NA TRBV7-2 CASSLDLSRRHQETQYF TGTGCCAGCAGCTTAGATTTGTCGCGGCGCCACCAAGAGACCCAGTACTTC
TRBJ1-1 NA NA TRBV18 CASSPGLARTEAFF TGTGCCAGCTCACCTGGCCTGGCCAGGACTGAAGCTTTCTTT
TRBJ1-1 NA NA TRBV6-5 CASSSPRGGNTEAFF TGTGCCAGCAGTTCGCCCCGGGGGGGTAACACTGAAGCTTTCTTT
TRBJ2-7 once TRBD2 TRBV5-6 CASSPAGPSYEQYF TGTGCCAGCAGCCCAGCGGGACCATCCTACGAGCAGTACTTC
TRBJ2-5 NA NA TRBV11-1 CASSLGSGDKETQYF TGTGCCAGCAGCTTAGGTTCGGGGGATAAAGAGACCCAGTACTTC
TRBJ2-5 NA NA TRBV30 CAWRGLGPPQETQYF TGTGCCTGGAGGGGACTCGGGCCCCCCCAAGAGACCCAGTACTTC
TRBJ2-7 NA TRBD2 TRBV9 CASSVGLANEQYF TGTGCCAGCAGCGTAGGACTAGCTAACGAGCAGTACTTC
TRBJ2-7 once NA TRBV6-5 CASSRAHSYEQYF TGTGCCAGCTCGAGGGCACACTCCTACGAGCAGTACTTC
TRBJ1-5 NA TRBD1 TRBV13 CASSLTGAGNQPQHF TGTGCCAGCAGTCTCACAGGGGCGGGCAATCAGCCCCAGCATTTT
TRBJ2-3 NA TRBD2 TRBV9 CASSISGGALADTQYF TGTGCCAGCAGCATCAGCGGGGGGGCTTTGGCAGATACGCAGTATTTT
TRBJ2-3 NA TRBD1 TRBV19 CASTDRGYTDTQYF TGTGCCAGTACCGACAGGGGCTACACAGATACGCAGTATTTT
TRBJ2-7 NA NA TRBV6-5 CASSEVRSLEQYF TGTGCCAGCTCCGAGGTTAGATCCCTCGAGCAGTACTTC
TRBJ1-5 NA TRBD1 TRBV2 CASRDDRGDQPQHF TGTGCCAGCAGGGATGACAGGGGGGACCAGCCCCAGCATTTT
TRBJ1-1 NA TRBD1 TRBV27 CASSLYQGAGTEAFF TGTGCCAGCAGTTTATACCAGGGGGCTGGCACTGAAGCTTTCTTT
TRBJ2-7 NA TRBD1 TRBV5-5 CASSLGQGDYEQYF TGTGCCAGCAGCTTGGGACAGGGGGACTACGAGCAGTACTTC
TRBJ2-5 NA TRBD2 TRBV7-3 CASSRTLAGQETQYF TGTGCCAGCAGCCGAACCCTAGCGGGGCAAGAGACCCAGTACTTC
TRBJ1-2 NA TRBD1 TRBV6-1 CASSATGDYGYTF TGTGCCAGCAGTGCGACAGGGGACTATGGCTACACCTTC
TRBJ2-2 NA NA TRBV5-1 CASSSRDTNTGELFF TGCGCCAGCAGCTCCCGGGACACCAACACCGGGGAGCTGTTTTTT
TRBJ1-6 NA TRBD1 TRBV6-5 CASSFRDRTDNSPLHF TGTGCCAGCAGTTTCCGGGACAGGACCGATAATTCACCCCTCCACTTT
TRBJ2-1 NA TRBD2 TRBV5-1 CASSSGLAGRNEQFF TGCGCCAGCAGCTCGGGACTAGCGGGGCGTAATGAGCAGTTCTTC
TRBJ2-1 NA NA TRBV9 CASSVELETAPNEQFF TGTGCCAGCAGCGTAGAACTAGAAACGGCCCCCAATGAGCAGTTCTTC
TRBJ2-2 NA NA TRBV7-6 CASSLEEAGFTGELFF TGTGCCAGCAGCTTAGAGGAAGCAGGGTTTACCGGGGAGCTGTTTTTT
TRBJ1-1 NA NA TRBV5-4 CASSFWGRGGRGAFF TGTGCCAGCAGCTTTTGGGGACGGGGGGGACGGGGAGCTTTCTTT
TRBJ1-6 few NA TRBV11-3 CASSPGRGSHSPLHF TGTGCCAGCAGTCCAGGGCGAGGTTCACATTCACCCCTCCACTTT
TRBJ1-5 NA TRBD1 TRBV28 CASSLFGQGNNQPQHF TGTGCCAGCAGTTTATTCGGACAGGGGAACAATCAGCCCCAGCATTTT
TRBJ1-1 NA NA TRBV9 CASSPGGEAFF TGTGCCAGCTCCCCCGGGGGTGAAGCTTTCTTT
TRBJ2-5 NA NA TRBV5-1 CASKRNQETQYF TGCGCCAGCAAGAGGAATCAAGAGACCCAGTACTTC
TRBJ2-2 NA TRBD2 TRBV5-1 CASSLKPSGENTGELFF TGCGCCAGCAGCTTGAAGCCTAGCGGGGAGAACACCGGGGAGCTGTTTTTT